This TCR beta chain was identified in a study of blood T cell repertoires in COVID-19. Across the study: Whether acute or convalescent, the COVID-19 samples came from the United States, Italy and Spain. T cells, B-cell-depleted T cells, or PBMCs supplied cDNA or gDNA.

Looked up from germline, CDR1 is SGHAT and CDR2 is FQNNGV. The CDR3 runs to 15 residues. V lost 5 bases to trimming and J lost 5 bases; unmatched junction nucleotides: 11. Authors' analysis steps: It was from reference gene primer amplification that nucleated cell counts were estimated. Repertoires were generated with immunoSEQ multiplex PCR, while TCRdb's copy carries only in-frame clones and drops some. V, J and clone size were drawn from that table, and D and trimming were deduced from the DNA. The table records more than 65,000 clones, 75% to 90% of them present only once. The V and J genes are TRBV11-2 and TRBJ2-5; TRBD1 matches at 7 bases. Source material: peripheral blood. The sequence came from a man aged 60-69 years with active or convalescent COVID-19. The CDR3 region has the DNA TGTGCCAGCAGCGCAACCACAGGGGCCAGGGAGACCCAGTACTTC. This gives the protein CASSATTGARETQYF.